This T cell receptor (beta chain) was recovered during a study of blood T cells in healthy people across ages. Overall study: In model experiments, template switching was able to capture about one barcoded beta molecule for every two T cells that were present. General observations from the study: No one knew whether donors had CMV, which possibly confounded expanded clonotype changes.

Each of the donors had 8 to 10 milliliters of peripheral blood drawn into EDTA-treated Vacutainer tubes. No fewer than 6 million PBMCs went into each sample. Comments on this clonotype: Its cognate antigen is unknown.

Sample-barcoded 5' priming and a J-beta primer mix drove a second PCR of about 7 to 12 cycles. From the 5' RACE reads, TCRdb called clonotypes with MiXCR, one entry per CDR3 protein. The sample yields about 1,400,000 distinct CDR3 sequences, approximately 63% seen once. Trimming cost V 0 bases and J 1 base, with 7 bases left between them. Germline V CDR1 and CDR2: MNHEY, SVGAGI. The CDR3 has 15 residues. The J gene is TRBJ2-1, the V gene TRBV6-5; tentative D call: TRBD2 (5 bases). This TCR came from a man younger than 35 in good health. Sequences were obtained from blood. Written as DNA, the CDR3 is TGTGCCAGCAGTTACTCCAGCGGATCCTACAATGAGCAGTTCTTC. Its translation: CASSYSSGSYNEQFF.